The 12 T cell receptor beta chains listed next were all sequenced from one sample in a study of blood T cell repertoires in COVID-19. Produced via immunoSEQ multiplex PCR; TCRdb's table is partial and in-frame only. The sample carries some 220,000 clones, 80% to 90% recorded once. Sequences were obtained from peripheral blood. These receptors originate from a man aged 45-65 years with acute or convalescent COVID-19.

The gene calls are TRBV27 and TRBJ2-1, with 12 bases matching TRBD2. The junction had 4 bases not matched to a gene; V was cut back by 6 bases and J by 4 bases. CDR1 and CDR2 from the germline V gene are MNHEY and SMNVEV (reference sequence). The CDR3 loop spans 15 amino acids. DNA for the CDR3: TGTGCCAGCAGGTTGACTAGCGGGGGATACAATGAGCAGTTCTTC. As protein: CASRLTSGGYNEQFF.

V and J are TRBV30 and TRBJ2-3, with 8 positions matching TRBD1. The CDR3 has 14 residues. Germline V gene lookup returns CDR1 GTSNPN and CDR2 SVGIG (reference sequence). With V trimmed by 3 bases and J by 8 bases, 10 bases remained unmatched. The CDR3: CAWSHETGGGTQYF. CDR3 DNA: TGTGCCTGGAGCCATGAAACAGGGGGAGGTACGCAGTATTTT.

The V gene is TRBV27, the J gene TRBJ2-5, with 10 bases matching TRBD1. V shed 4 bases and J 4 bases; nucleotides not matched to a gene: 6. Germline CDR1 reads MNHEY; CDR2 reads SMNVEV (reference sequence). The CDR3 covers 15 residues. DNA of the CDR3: TGTGCCAGCAGTTCGATGGACAGGGGGATAGAGACCCAGTACTTC. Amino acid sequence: CASSSMDRGIETQYF.

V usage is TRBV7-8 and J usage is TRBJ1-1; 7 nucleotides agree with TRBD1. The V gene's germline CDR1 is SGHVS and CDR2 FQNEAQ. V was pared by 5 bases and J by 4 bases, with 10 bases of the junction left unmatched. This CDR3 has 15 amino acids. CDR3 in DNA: TGTGCCAGCAGCGCCCGGGACAGCTCGCTCACTGAAGCTTTCTTT. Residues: CASSARDSSLTEAFF.

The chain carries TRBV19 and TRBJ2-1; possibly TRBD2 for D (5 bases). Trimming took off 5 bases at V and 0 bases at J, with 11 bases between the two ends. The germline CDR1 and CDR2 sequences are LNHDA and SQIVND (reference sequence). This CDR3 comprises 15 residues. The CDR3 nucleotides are TGTGCCAGTAGTGTGACGGGGAGCTCCTACAATGAGCAGTTCTTC. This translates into CASSVTGSSYNEQFF.

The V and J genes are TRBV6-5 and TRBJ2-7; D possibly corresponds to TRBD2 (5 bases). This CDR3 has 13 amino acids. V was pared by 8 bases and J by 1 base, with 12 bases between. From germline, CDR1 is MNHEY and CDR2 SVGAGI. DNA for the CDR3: TGTGCCAGCGGACTGTCCAGTTCCTACGAGCAGTACTTC. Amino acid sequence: CASGLSSSYEQYF.

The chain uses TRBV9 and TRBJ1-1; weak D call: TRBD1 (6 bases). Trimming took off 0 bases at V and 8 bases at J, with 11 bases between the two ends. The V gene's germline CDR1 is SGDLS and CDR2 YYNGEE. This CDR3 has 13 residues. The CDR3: CASSVATGTEAFF. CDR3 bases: TGTGCCAGCAGCGTAGCTACGGGGACAGAAGCTTTCTTT.

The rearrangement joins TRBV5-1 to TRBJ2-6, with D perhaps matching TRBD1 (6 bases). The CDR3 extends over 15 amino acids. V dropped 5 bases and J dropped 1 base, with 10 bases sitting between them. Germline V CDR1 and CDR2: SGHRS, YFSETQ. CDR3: CASRNRASGANVLTF. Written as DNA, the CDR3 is TGCGCCAGCAGAAACAGGGCGTCTGGGGCCAACGTCCTGACTTTC.

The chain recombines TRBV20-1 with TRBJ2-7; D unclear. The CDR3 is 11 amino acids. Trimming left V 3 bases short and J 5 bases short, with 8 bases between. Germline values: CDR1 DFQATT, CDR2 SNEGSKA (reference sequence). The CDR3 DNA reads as TGCAGTGCTAGTCCATCAAACGAGCAGTACTTC. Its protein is CSASPSNEQYF.

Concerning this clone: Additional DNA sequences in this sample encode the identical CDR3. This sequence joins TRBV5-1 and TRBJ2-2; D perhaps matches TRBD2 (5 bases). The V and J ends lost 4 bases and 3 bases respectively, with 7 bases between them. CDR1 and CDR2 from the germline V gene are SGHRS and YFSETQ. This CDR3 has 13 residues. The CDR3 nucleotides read TGCGCCAGCAGCCCCGGGGACACCGGGGAGCTGTTTTTT. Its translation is CASSPGDTGELFF.

CDR3 protein: CASKYRLAGTTDTQYF. CDR3 coding DNA: TGCGCCAGCAAATACCGACTAGCGGGTACCACAGATACGCAGTATTTT. The genes are TRBV4-1 and TRBJ2-3; 10 positions agree with TRBD2. This CDR3 is built from 16 residues. J was trimmed by 2 bases and V by 7 bases; bases with no gene match: 9. Looked up from germline, CDR1 is MGHRA and CDR2 is YSYEKL.

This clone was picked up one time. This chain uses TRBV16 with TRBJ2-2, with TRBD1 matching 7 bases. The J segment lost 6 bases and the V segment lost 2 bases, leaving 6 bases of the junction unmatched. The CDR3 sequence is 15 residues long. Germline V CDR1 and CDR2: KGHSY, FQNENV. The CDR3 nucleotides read TGTGCCAGCAGCCAAGGGGACAGTTATGCCGGGGAGCTGTTTTTT. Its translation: CASSQGDSYAGELFF. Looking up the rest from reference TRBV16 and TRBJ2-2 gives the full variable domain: GEEVAQTPKHLVRGEGQKAKLYCAPIKGHSYVFWYQQVLKNEFKFLISFQNENVFDETGMPKERFSAKCLPNSPCSLEIQATKLEDSAVYFCASSQGDSYAGELFFGEGSRLTVL.